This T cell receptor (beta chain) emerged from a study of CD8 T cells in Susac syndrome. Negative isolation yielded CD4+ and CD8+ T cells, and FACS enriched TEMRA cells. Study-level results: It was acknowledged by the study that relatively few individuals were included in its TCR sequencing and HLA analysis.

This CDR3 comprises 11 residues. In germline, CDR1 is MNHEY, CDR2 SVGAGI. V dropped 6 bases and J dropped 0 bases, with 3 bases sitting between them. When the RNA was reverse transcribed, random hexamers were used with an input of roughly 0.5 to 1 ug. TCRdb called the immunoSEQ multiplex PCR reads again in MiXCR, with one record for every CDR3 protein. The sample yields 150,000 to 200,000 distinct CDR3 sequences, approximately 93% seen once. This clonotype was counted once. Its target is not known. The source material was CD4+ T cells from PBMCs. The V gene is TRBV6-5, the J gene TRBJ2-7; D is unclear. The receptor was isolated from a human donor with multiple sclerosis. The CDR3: CASRNSYEQYF. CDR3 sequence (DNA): TGTGCCAGCAGAAACTCCTACGAGCAGTACTTC.